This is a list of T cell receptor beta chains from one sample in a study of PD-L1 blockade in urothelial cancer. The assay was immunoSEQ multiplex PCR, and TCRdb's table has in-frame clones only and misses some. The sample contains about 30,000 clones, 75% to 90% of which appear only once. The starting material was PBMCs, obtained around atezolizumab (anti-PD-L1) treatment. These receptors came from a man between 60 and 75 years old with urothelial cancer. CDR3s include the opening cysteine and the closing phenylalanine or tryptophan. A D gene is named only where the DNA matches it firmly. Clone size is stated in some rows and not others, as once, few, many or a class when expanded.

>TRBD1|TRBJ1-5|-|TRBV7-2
TGTGCCAGCAGCAAGGACAGGAGCAATCAGCCCCAGCATTTT
CASSKDRSNQPQHF
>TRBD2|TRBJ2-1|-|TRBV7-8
TGTGCCAGCAGCAAACGGGGGGTCCGGTCCTACAATGAGCAGTTCTTC
CASSKRGVRSYNEQFF
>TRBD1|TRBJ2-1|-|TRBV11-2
TGTGCCAGCAGCTTAGAGGTCGGACATGACAGGGTGAATGAGCAGTTCTTC
CASSLEVGHDRVNEQFF
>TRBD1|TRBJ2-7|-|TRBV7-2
TGTGCCAGCAGCCCCAGGACAGGGGAGTACGAGCAGTACTTC
CASSPRTGEYEQYF
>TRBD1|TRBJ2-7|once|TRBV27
TGTGCCAGCAGGACGGGACAGGGCTACGAGCAGTACTTC
CASRTGQGYEQYF
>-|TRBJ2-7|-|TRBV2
TGTGCCAGCAGTGTATTCAGGGATGGTGGCGAGCAGTACTTC
CASSVFRDGGEQYF
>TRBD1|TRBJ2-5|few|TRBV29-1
TGCAGCGTCGCCGGGACAGGAGGAGAGACCCAGTACTTC
CSVAGTGGETQYF
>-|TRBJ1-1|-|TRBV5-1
TGCGCCAGCGTCTCGGGGTCGGACACTGAAGCTTTCTTT
CASVSGSDTEAFF
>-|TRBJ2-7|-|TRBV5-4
TGTGCCAGCAGCTTGGAACGACTAGACGAGCAGTACTTC
CASSLERLDEQYF
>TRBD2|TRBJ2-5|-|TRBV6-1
TGTGCCAGCAGTGACTTGGTAGCGGGAGGCGAGACCCAGTACTTC
CASSDLVAGGETQYF
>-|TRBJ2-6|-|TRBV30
TGTGCCTTCGTCCGACAGGCTTCTGGGGCCAACGTCCTGACTTTC
CAFVRQASGANVLTF
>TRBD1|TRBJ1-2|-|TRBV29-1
TGCAGCGCTTACCCCGGGACAGGGGAGGTCGGAGGCTACACCTTC
CSAYPGTGEVGGYTF
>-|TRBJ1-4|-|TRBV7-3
TGTGCCAGCAGCCAAACGGGGACACGTAATGAAAAACTGTTTTTT
CASSQTGTRNEKLFF
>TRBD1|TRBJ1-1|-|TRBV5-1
TGCGCCAGCAGCTTGGCAGGGGGAGGCACTGAAGCTTTCTTT
CASSLAGGGTEAFF
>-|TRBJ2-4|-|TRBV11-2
TGTGCCAGCAGCTTTTACTCCCACTCATCCAAAAACATTCAGTACTTC
CASSFYSHSSKNIQYF
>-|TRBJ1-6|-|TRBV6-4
TGTGCCAGCAGTCCGACAGGTGGCAATTCACCCCTCCACTTT
CASSPTGGNSPLHF
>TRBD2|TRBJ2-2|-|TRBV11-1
TGTGCCAGCAGCTTAGCGGGACTAGCGGGAGACACCGGGGAGCTGTTTTTT
CASSLAGLAGDTGELFF
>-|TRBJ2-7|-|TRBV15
TGTGCCACCAGTCCGACAGCCTCCTCCTACGAGCAGTACTTC
CATSPTASSYEQYF
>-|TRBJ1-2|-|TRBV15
TGTGCCACCAGCAGAGATCGGGATATGGCTGGCTACACCTTC
CATSRDRDMAGYTF
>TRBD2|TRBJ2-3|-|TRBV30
TGTGCCTGGAGTGTACTAGCGGGACTCACAGATACGCAGTATTTT
CAWSVLAGLTDTQYF
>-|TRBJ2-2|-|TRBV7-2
TGTGCCAGCAGCTTAGTGGGGGGAAACACCGGGGAGCTGTTTTTT
CASSLVGGNTGELFF
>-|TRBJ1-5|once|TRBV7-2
TGTGCCAGCAGACCCACCACTTATAGCAATCAGCCCCAGCATTTT
CASRPTTYSNQPQHF
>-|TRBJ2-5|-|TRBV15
TGTGCCACCAGCAGTCGTCAGGAGACCCAGTACTTC
CATSSRQETQYF
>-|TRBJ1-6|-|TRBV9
TGTGCCAGCAGCCCCGACCTTGACCCTGGGAGTTCACCCCTCCACTTT
CASSPDLDPGSSPLHF
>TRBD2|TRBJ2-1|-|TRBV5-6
TGTGCCAGCGAACCGGGACTAGCGGGAGATAACTACAATGAGCAGTTCTTC
CASEPGLAGDNYNEQFF
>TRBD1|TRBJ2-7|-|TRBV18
TGTGCCAGCTCATCTGGACAGGGGTCCTACGAGCAGTACTTC
CASSSGQGSYEQYF
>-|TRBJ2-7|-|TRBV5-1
TGCGCCAGCAGCCTAGACCCTTCGTCAGGGTCCTACGAGCAGTACTTC
CASSLDPSSGSYEQYF
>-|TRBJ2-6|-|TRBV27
TGTGCCAGCAGTTTTTCTGGGGCCGGGGCCAACGTCCTGACTTTC
CASSFSGAGANVLTF
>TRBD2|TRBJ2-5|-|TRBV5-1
TGCGCCAGCAGCTCGGGAGTGGCTAGCGGGAGGGGAGAGTACCGGGAGACCCAGTACTTC
CASSSGVASGRGEYRETQYF
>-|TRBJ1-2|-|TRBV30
TGTGCCTGGAGGACACGTACTAACTATGGCTACACCTTC
CAWRTRTNYGYTF
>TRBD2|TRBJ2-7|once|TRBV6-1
TGTGCCAGCAGTGACGGACTAGCGGCCGCCTACGAGCAGTACTTC
CASSDGLAAAYEQYF
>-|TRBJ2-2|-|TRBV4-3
TGCGCCAGCAGCCAAGATCCTCCCGAGAGCGCGAACACCGGGGAGCTGTTTTTT
CASSQDPPESANTGELFF
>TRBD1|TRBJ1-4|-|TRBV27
TGTGCCAGCAAAGGACAGGGGAGGGAAAAACTGTTTTTT
CASKGQGREKLFF
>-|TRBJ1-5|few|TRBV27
TGTGCCAGCAGTTTCTATGCTAGCAATCAGCCCCAGCATTTT
CASSFYASNQPQHF
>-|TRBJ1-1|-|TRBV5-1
TGCGCCAGCAGCTTCACCACCGAGAATACTGAAGCTTTCTTT
CASSFTTENTEAFF
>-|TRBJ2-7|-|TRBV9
TGTGCCAGCAGCCCCGCGGGCAGGTTCGAGCAGTACTTC
CASSPAGRFEQYF
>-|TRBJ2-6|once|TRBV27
TGTGCCAGCAGCCGAAGACAGCCCGGAGGGGCCAACGTCCTGACTTTC
CASSRRQPGGANVLTF
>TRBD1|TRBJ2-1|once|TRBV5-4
TGTGCCAGCAGGTTCGACAGGGGAGCGAGGGATGAGCAGTTCTTC
CASRFDRGARDEQFF
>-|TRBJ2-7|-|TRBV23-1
TGCGCCAGCAGTCAATCGGTGGAAGGCGGCTACGAGCAGTACTTC
CASSQSVEGGYEQYF
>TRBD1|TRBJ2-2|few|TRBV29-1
TGCAGCGTTTACAGGGGGCTCGACGGGGAGCTGTTTTTT
CSVYRGLDGELFF
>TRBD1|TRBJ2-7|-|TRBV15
TGTGCCACCAGTCGACAGGGGGCGAGCGAGCAGTACTTC
CATSRQGASEQYF
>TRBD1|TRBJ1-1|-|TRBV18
TGTGCCAGCTCACCACGACAGGGGGCGAGGACTGAAGCTTTCTTT
CASSPRQGARTEAFF